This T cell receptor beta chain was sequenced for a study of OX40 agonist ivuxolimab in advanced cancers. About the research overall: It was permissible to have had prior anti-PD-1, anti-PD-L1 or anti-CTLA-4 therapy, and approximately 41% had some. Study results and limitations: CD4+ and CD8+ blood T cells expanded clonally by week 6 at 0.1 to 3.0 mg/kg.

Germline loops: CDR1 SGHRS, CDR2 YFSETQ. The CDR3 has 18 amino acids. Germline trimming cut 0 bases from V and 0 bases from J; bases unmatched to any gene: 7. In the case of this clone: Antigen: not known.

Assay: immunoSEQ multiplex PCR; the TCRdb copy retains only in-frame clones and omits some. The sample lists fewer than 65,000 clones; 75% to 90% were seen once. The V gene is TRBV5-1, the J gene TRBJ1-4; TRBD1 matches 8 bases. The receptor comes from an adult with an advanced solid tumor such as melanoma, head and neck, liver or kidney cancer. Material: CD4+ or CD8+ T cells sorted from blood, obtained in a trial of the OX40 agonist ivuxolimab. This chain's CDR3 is CASSLGNRGQATNEKLFF. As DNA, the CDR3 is TGCGCCAGCAGCTTGGGTAACAGGGGACAGGCAACTAATGAAAAACTGTTTTTT.